These T cell receptor beta chains were read from a single sample in a study of blood T cell repertoires in COVID-19. Assay: immunoSEQ multiplex PCR; the TCRdb copy retains only in-frame clones and omits some. The data show 160,000 or so clones, 80% to 90% seen once. Sequenced material: peripheral blood. Receptors originate from a woman aged 65 to 85 with acute or convalescent COVID-19. CDR3s include the opening cysteine and the closing phenylalanine or tryptophan. D genes are given only for firm matches. Part of the rows lack a size; the others show once, few, many or a class for expanded clones.

D gene: TRBD2
V gene: TRBV5-1
J gene: TRBJ2-7
clone size: .
CDR3 protein: CASSSDSGVAGLGTYEQYF
CDR3 DNA: TGCGCCAGCAGCTCAGACTCGGGGGTAGCGGGACTGGGGACCTACGAGCAGTACTTC

D gene: TRBD1
V gene: TRBV9
J gene: TRBJ1-2
clone size: .
CDR3 protein: CASSLTRGRGDYGYTF
CDR3 DNA: TGTGCCAGCAGCCTGACCAGGGGGCGCGGAGACTATGGCTACACCTTC

D gene: TRBD1
V gene: TRBV6-5
J gene: TRBJ1-1
clone size: .
CDR3 protein: CASRPSGGGTEAFF
CDR3 DNA: TGTGCCAGCAGACCATCAGGGGGCGGAACTGAAGCTTTCTTT

D gene: TRBD1
V gene: TRBV6-2/TRBV6-3
J gene: TRBJ1-5
clone size: few
CDR3 protein: CASSPDRGQPQHF
CDR3 DNA: TGTGCCAGCAGTCCAGACAGGGGACAGCCCCAGCATTTT

D gene: .
V gene: TRBV27
J gene: TRBJ1-6
clone size: .
CDR3 protein: CASSLGPGLSPLHF
CDR3 DNA: TGTGCCAGCAGTTTGGGGCCAGGGCTATCACCCCTCCACTTT

D gene: TRBD2
V gene: TRBV27
J gene: TRBJ2-7
clone size: .
CDR3 protein: CASRTSGSHEQYF
CDR3 DNA: TGTGCCAGCCGGACTAGCGGGAGTCACGAGCAGTACTTC

D gene: TRBD1
V gene: TRBV7-6
J gene: TRBJ1-4
clone size: once
CDR3 protein: CASSNFQGEPSSTNEKLFF
CDR3 DNA: TGTGCCAGCAGCAATTTTCAGGGGGAACCCTCTTCAACTAATGAAAAACTGTTTTTT

D gene: TRBD1
V gene: TRBV12-3/TRBV12-4
J gene: TRBJ1-5
clone size: .
CDR3 protein: CASSRTGVQPQHF
CDR3 DNA: TGTGCCAGCAGCAGGACAGGGGTACAGCCCCAGCATTTT

D gene: .
V gene: TRBV27
J gene: TRBJ2-2
clone size: .
CDR3 protein: CASFSPSFASGELFF
CDR3 DNA: TGTGCCAGCTTTTCCCCTAGCTTCGCATCCGGGGAGCTGTTTTTT

D gene: TRBD1
V gene: TRBV7-2
J gene: TRBJ1-4
clone size: .
CDR3 protein: CASSPQGATNEKLFF
CDR3 DNA: TGTGCCAGCAGCCCACAGGGGGCGACTAATGAAAAACTGTTTTTT

D gene: .
V gene: TRBV7-2
J gene: TRBJ1-6
clone size: .
CDR3 protein: CASSLGPEGQINSPLHF
CDR3 DNA: TGTGCCAGCAGCTTAGGTCCAGAAGGACAGATTAATTCACCCCTCCACTTT

D gene: TRBD2
V gene: TRBV3-1/TRBV3-2
J gene: TRBJ2-3
clone size: .
CDR3 protein: CASSRSGGAPRQYF
CDR3 DNA: TGTGCCAGCAGCCGTAGCGGGGGGGCTCCCAGGCAGTATTTT

D gene: .
V gene: TRBV6-5
J gene: TRBJ1-2
clone size: once
CDR3 protein: CASTEQGIYGYTF
CDR3 DNA: TGTGCCAGCACCGAACAGGGAATCTATGGCTACACCTTC

D gene: .
V gene: TRBV28
J gene: TRBJ2-5
clone size: .
CDR3 protein: CASRQGGKETQYF
CDR3 DNA: TGTGCCAGCAGGCAAGGGGGAAAAGAGACCCAGTACTTC